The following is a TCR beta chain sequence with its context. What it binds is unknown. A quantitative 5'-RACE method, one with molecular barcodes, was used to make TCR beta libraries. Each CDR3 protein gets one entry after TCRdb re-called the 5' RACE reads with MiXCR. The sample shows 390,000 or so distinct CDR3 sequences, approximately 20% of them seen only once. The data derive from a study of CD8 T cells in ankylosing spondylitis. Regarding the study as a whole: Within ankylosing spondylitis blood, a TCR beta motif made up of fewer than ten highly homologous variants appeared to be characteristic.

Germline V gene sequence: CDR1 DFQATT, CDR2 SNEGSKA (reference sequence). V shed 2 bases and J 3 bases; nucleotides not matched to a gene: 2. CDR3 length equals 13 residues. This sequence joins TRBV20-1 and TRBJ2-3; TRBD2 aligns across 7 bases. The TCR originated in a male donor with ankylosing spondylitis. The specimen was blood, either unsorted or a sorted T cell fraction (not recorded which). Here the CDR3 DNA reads TGCAGTGCTAGACGGCGGGGGACAGATACGCAGTATTTT. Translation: CSARRRGTDTQYF.